This TCR beta chain was recovered during a study of blood T cells in healthy people across ages. Turning to the study itself: Template switching captured about one barcoded beta molecule per two T cells. The study, taken as a whole, reports: A greater number of naive CD4+ cells and higher diversity distinguished long-lived donors from aged donors. Unsorted PBMCs blocked a conclusive comparison of naive and antigen-experienced cells.

Per the germline V gene, CDR1 is SGDLS and CDR2 is YYNGEE. The CDR3 is made up of 16 amino acids. V was pared by 0 bases and J by 1 base, with 8 bases between. On this clonotype: The antigen is not known.

With a J-beta primer mix and a sample-barcoded 5' primer, a second PCR ran about 6 to 11 cycles. TCRdb redid the calling of the 5' RACE reads with MiXCR, one entry per CDR3 protein. The sample shows around 1.5 million distinct CDR3 sequences, about 40% of them seen only once. The sequence was collected from a young woman in good health. J is TRBJ1-6 and V is TRBV9; D is possibly TRBD1 (5 bases). The sample taken for sequencing was blood. The CDR3, as DNA: TGTGCCAGCAGCGTAGGCCGGGGGTCCTATAATTCACCCCTCCACTTT. It encodes CASSVGRGSYNSPLHF.